This entry concerns a single T cell receptor (beta chain). No antigen is known for it. These data belong to a study of vaccination effects on CD4 cells after COVID-19. Measured with immunoSEQ multiplex PCR; TCRdb has only the in-frame clones, and not every one. The top ten hold under 3% of the sample, which has approximately 37,000 clones, about four fifths seen once. This CDR3 contains 13 residues. The germline CDR1 and CDR2 sequences are SGHTS and YDEGEE. V lost 0 bases to trimming and J lost 6 bases; unmatched junction nucleotides: 1. It was after 10 days of culture that CD4+ T cells were isolated. According to the study, vaccine recipients showed no prior SARS-CoV-2 infection and negative nucleocapsid antibodies.

The J gene is TRBJ1-2, the V gene TRBV5-8; 8 nucleotides match TRBD1. This TCR derives from a human donor who received a COVID-19 vaccine. Sequences were derived from CD4+ T cells from PBMCs cultured without peptide, sampled before COVID-19 vaccination. This CDR3 reads CASSLGQGHGYTF. The CDR3 DNA follows: TGTGCCAGCAGCTTGGGACAGGGGCATGGCTACACCTTC.